This TCR beta chain was profiled in a study of OX40 agonist ivuxolimab in advanced cancers. This clone was picked up one time. Data came from immunoSEQ multiplex PCR; TCRdb stores just in-frame clones and leaves some out. The sample yields tens of thousands of clones, about 90% seen once. The sequence was obtained from an adult with an advanced solid tumor such as melanoma, head and neck, liver or kidney cancer. Sequencing was performed on CD4+ or CD8+ T cells sorted from blood, taken in a trial of the OX40 agonist ivuxolimab.

The CDR3 nucleotides are TGTGCCAGCAGCCTAGGAGGGACGAAAGAGACCCAGTACTTC. This sequence encodes CASSLGGTKETQYF. The chain carries TRBV6-5 and TRBJ2-5; D is possibly TRBD2 (6 bases). Trimming stripped 6 bases from V and 3 bases from J, with 14 bases between. The V gene's germline CDR1 is MNHEY and CDR2 SVGAGI. The CDR3 totals 14 residues.